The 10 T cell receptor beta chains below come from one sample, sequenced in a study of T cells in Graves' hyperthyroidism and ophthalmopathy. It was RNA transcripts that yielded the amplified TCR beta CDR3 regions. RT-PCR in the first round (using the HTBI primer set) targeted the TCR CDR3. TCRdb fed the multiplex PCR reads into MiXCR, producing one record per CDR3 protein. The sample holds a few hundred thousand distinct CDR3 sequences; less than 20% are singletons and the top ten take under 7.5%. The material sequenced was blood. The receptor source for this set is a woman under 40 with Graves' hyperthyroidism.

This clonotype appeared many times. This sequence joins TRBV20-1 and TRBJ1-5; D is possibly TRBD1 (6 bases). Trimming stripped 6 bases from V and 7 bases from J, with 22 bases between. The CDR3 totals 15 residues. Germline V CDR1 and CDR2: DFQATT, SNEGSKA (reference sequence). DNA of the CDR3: TGCAGTGCGACCCGAGATGGGGGCTTAGGGCAGCCCCAGCATTTT. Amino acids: CSATRDGGLGQPQHF.

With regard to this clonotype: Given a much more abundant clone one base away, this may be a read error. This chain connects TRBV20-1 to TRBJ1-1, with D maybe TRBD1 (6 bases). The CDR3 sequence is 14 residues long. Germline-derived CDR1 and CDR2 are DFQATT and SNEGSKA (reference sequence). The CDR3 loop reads CSASLTGMNTDAFF. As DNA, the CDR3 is TGCAGTGCTAGCCTGACAGGCATGAACACTGACGCTTTCTTT.

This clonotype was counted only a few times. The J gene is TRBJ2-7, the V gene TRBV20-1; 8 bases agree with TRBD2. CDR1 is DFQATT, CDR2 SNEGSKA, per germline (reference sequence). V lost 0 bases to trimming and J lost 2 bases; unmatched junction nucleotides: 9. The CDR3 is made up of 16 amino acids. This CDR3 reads CSARDYASGSAYEQYF. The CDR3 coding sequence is TGCAGTGCTAGAGATTATGCTAGCGGGTCCGCCTACGAGCAGTACTTC.

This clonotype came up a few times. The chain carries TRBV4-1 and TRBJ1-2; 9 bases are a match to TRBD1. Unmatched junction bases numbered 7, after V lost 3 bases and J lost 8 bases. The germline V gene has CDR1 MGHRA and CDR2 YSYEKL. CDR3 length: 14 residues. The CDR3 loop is CASSHITGGSGYTF. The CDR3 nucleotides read TGCGCCAGCAGCCATATTACAGGGGGCTCGGGCTACACCTTC.

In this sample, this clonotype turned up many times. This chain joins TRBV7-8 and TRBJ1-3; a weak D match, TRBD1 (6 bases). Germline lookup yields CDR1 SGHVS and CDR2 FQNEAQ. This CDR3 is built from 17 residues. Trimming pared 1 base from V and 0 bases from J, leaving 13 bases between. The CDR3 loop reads CASSLGVRGLSGNTIYF. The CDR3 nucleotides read TGTGCCAGCAGCTTAGGAGTGCGGGGGCTCTCTGGAAACACCATATATTTT. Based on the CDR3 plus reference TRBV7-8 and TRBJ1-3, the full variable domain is GAGVSQSPRYKVAKRGQDVALRCDPISGHVSLFWYQQALGQGPEFLTYFQNEAQLDKSGLPSDRFFAERPEGSVSTLKIQRTQQEDSAVYLCASSLGVRGLSGNTIYFGEGSWLTVV.

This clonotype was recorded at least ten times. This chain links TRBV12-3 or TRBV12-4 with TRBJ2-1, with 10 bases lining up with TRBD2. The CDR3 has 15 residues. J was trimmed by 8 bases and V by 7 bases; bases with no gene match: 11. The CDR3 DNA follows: TGTGCCAGCACTAAAGAGGCTAGCGGGAGTTATGAGCAGTTCTTC. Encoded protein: CASTKEASGSYEQFF.

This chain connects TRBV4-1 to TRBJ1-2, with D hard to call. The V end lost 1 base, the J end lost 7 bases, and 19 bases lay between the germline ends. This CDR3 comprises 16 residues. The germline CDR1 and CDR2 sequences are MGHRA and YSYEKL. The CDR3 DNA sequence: TGCGCCAGCAGCCAAGCCGTCCCCCAGGCTTGGGGTGGCTACACCTTC. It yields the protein CASSQAVPQAWGGYTF.

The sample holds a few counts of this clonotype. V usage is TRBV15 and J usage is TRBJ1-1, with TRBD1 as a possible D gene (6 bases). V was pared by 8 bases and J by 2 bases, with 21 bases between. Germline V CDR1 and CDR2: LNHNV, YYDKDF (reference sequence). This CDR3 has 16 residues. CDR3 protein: CATCMRGGSTNTEAFF. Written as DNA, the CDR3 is TGTGCCACCTGTATGAGGGGGGGATCTACTAACACTGAAGCTTTCTTT. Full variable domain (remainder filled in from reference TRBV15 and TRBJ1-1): DAMVIQNPRYQVTQFGKPVTLSCSQTLNHNVMYWYQQKSSQAPKLLFHYYDKDFNNEADTPDNFQSRRPNTSFCFLDIRSPGLGDTAMYLCATCMRGGSTNTEAFFGQGTRLTVV.

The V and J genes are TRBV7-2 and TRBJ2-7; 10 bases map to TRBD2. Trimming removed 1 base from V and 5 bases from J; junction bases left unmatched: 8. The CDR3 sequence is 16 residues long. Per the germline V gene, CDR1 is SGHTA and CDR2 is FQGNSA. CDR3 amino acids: CASSLGSSGSGHEQYF. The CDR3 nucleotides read TGTGCCAGCAGCTTAGGGTCTAGCGGGAGTGGGCACGAGCAGTACTTC.

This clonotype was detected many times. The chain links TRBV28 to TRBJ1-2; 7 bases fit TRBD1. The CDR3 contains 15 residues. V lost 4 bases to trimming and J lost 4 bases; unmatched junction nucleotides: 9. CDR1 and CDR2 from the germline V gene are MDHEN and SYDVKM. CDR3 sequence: CASSSIGQAFYGYTF. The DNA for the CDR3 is TGTGCCAGCAGTTCCATAGGACAGGCGTTCTATGGCTACACCTTC.